This T cell receptor (beta chain) was documented in a study of T cell responses to AZD1222 COVID-19 vaccine (dated by TCRdb to the early 2020s). The study in broad terms: AZD1222 recipients with second doses at about 4 weeks or about 12 weeks were pooled, because spike-specific TCR depth and breadth did not differ between schedules. TCR sequencing covered 230 to 250 trial participants: roughly 200 given two doses of AZD1222 and about 26 given two doses of MenACWY control vaccine. Trial participants were enrolled by age into subgroups of 18-55, 56-69 and 70-plus years, and around 150, 28 and 57 TCR-sequenced participants, respectively, were included in these subgroups. General findings and caveats noted by the study authors: After two AZD1222 doses, both the breadth and the depth of spike-specific TCRs were significantly higher than at day 0 and than in MenACWY recipients. Because no day 14 peak-response samples were available, the repertoires could be characterized only after the peak T cell response. The 56-69-year group was small, and its depth increase did not reach significance, likely because of low power. The vaccine-associated CD4 TCRs covered the entire spike protein, and the dominant responses fell in regions 160-218 and 743-854. Conclusions about previously exposed vaccinees are limited, since just six or seven AZD1222 recipients were seropositive for SARS-CoV-2 at baseline. Epitopes outside the regions mutated in the B.1.351 and B.1.1.7 variants were reportedly recognized by nearly half of the unique spike-specific TCRs. Participants were mostly white British and included more females than males, and it was suggested by the authors that clonal diversity may have been underestimated.

The time point label, read with the paper, signifies: baseline before first vaccination. Vaccinee samples came from UK trials COV001 and COV002, including a single-blind randomized controlled phase 2/3 trial of AZD1222 (ChAdOx1 nCoV-19) in healthy adults. For TCRbeta chain sequencing, PBMC samples were collected from trial participants at day 0 and at day 28 after the second dose. With respect to this clone: What antigen it recognizes has not been identified. No much larger clonotype is one base removed from it; base qualities were not supplied.

Spanning cysteine to phenylalanine, the CDR3 consists of 15 amino acids. The kept DNA is CDR3 alone, 45 bases in frame from the first base. The CDR3 regions of human TCRbeta chains were analyzed by immunosequencing. Processing in the source paper ran as follows. TCRs in the repertoires were matched against a reference library of SARS-CoV-2-specific TCRs that had been generated with the MIRA antigen-specificity platform. Breadth was defined as the fraction of unique TCRs that were SARS-CoV-2-associated, and depth was defined as the fraction of total T cells that were SARS-CoV-2-associated. Each spike-specific TCR was assigned to its reactive spike region and to a CD4 or CD8 class using the MIRA data. Log10-transformed breadth and depth values were compared by one-way ANOVA with Sidak's multiple comparisons tests. TCRdb stores this immuneACCESS table with in-frame sequences only. Part of the clones is absent; in the studies checked, under half of the shortfall reflects unresolved V genes, and no reason is known for the rest. V and J calls and clone size follow that table, whereas D and trimming were derived from the DNA. The sample table shows about 150,000 clones, and 90% are seen once. In total, the top ten clones hold less than 2% of the sample.

The chain links TRBV21-1 with TRBJ1-1. TRBV21-1 has pseudogene status. This material consisted of peripheral blood, taken on day 0 of AZD1222 vaccination. The receptor's source is an adult in good health. At the DNA level, the sequence is TGTGCCAGCAGCAAGGGACCGATAGTGAACACTGAAGCTTTCTTT. Its protein product is CASSKGPIVNTEAFF.